These T cell receptor beta chains were read from a single sample in a study of early T cells in non-severe SARS-CoV-2 infection. TCRdb reprocessed the 5' RACE reads with MiXCR, giving one entry per CDR3 protein. This sample carries tens of thousands of distinct CDR3 sequences, about 10% of them seen once, and the ten largest clones take 6.5%. The sequencing sample was made of whole blood. These receptor sequences come from an adult who was a healthcare worker with PCR-confirmed SARS-CoV-2 infection or an uninfected control (not recorded which). The conserved cysteine and the conserved F or W are not part of the CDR3 here.

cdr3_aa v_call
SVVFGGAVNTEAF TRBV29-1
SARSGPYEQY TRBV29-1
ASSSGQGPDEKLF TRBV5-1
ASSLLAGDGEQY TRBV6-2/TRBV6-3
ASSPTGGGANVLT TRBV19
ATLSGNGNTDTQY TRBV10-3
ASSYILLAGTYNEQF TRBV5-6
ASSFGLAGEQY TRBV5-4
SARDPTGVAGANEQF TRBV20-1
ASSQHRTSGTEAF TRBV4-3
ASSWEAGNTIY TRBV12-3/TRBV12-4
ASSPILAVGREQF TRBV13
ASKHRDRYNSPLH TRBV19
ASRLAGPYEQY TRBV11-2
SARGWTDYEQY TRBV20-1
SVRLASGDEAQY TRBV29-1
ASSQAPGARNEQF TRBV3-1
ASSGQTNTEAF TRBV10-2
ASSLLNPGLNNEQF TRBV5-1
ASSSRTGHETQY TRBV18
ASISTSNTEAF TRBV6-2/TRBV6-3
ASSLGASGRDEQF TRBV7-6
SVPDRENYGYT TRBV29-1
AIRPGQGAGGVTDTQY TRBV10-3
ASRRTSGSGDTQY TRBV2
ASSLAADILYEQY TRBV7-2
ASSYSAGGADTQY TRBV6-5
ASSDSGRDTYNEQF TRBV10-1
ASRATGWGTDTQY TRBV2
AISEVGVEQF TRBV10-3
ASSFRGSGYEQF TRBV7-3
ASSLAGTGVSYEQY TRBV5-4
ATSDAGQGLEKLF TRBV24-1
ASSFFRGPYEQY TRBV27
SVEGPHSTDTQY TRBV29-1
SARDGAQREGADTQN TRBV20-1
ASSLGRVTDTQY TRBV7-2
ASRSSSGSSGELF TRBV7-2
ASSSYGTSRNTGELF TRBV5-1
SVAQGWDTGELF TRBV29-1
AISESGLLAKNIQY TRBV10-3
ASSLRTGTGELF TRBV5-1
ASSPHVYEQY TRBV2
ASSERRSASNTGELF TRBV6-1
ASSLDIYNEQF TRBV12-3/TRBV12-4
ASGLAPRGADTQY TRBV6-5
ASSQGPTTYEQY TRBV18
ASSFMVAGVRRN TRBV12-3/TRBV12-4